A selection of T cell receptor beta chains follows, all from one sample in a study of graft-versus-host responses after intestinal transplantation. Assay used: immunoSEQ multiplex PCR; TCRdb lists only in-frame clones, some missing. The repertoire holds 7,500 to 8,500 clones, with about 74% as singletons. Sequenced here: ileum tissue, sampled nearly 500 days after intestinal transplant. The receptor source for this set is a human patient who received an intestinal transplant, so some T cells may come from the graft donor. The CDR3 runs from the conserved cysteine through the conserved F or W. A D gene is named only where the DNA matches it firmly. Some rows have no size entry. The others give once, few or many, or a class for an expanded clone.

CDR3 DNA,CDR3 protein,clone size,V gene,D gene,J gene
TGTGCCAGCAGCCCCTCCGGGACAGGGATCTACTTC,CASSPSGTGIYF,.,TRBV6-4,TRBD1,TRBJ2-7
TGTGCCAGCAGCCCCCATACGATATGGGGGTGGCCCCAGCATTTT,CASSPHTIWGWPQHF,.,TRBV21-1,.,TRBJ1-5
TGTGCCAGTAGTATGATTGACAGGGAAAGCGAAAAACTGTTTTTT,CASSMIDRESEKLFF,few,TRBV19,TRBD1,TRBJ1-4
TGCAGTGTTGGGGCGGGGGTCGGGCAGTTCTTC,CSVGAGVGQFF,.,TRBV20-1,TRBD2,TRBJ2-1
TGCGCCAGCAGCATGGGCGGGACTGTAACCTACGAGCAGTACTTC,CASSMGGTVTYEQYF,.,TRBV5-1,.,TRBJ2-7
TGTGCCAGCAGCTTGGGAGGTATGAGCTCTGGAAACACCATATATTTT,CASSLGGMSSGNTIYF,once,TRBV5-6,.,TRBJ1-3
TGTGCCAGCAGTGAATGGAGGACAGGGGTTCAGGGCAATCAGCCCCAGCATTTT,CASSEWRTGVQGNQPQHF,.,TRBV25-1,TRBD1,TRBJ1-5
TGTGCCAGCTCACCGGACGACACTGAAGCTTTCTTT,CASSPDDTEAFF,.,TRBV18,.,TRBJ1-1
TGTGCCAGCAGTTTAGAGGGTTTGGGCAATCAGCCCCAGCATTTT,CASSLEGLGNQPQHF,once,TRBV28,.,TRBJ1-5
TGCAGCGTTGATACCAACACAGATACGCAGTATTTT,CSVDTNTDTQYF,.,TRBV29-1,.,TRBJ2-3
TGTGCCAGCAGTTCACCCCCGGGCGGGACAGGCGTACGGCAGTACTTC,CASSSPPGGTGVRQYF,.,TRBV6-5,TRBD1,TRBJ2-7
TGCGCCAGCAGCTTTCGGGACAGCTATAATTCACCCCTCCACTTT,CASSFRDSYNSPLHF,.,TRBV5-1,TRBD1,TRBJ1-6
TGCGCCAGCAGCTTGGGAGCCGGACAGTTACAAGAGACCCAGTACTTC,CASSLGAGQLQETQYF,once,TRBV5-1,.,TRBJ2-5
TGCGCCAGCAGCTCGGGACAGGGCTACGAGCAGTACTTC,CASSSGQGYEQYF,.,TRBV5-1,TRBD1,TRBJ2-7
TGTGCCAGCAGCGTAATTTCCAGGGGCGGCACTGAAGCTTTCTTT,CASSVISRGGTEAFF,.,TRBV9,.,TRBJ1-1
TGTGCCAGCAGCTTGTTTGGCATCGCTGGAAACACCATATATTTT,CASSLFGIAGNTIYF,.,TRBV7-2,.,TRBJ1-3
TGTGCCAGCAGCTTAGTACCAATAAATGAGCAGTTCTTC,CASSLVPINEQFF,.,TRBV11-1,.,TRBJ2-1
TGTGCCTGGGCCCTGGGCAGCTACGAGCAGTACTTC,CAWALGSYEQYF,.,TRBV30,.,TRBJ2-7
TGTGCCAGCAGTACTCTACCTGGGACTGGCAATCAGCCCCAGCATTTT,CASSTLPGTGNQPQHF,.,TRBV27,.,TRBJ1-5
TGTGCCAGCAGTACACCGGGACAGGGCTTCGGGCAGTACTTC,CASSTPGQGFGQYF,.,TRBV6-5,TRBD1,TRBJ2-7
TGTGCCAGCAGTTTAACGGCGAACACCGGGGAGCTGTTTTTT,CASSLTANTGELFF,once,TRBV27,.,TRBJ2-2
TGTGCCAGTAGTTCCAGGTGGGGGGTTTGGCAGCCCCAGCATTTT,CASSSRWGVWQPQHF,.,TRBV19,.,TRBJ1-5
TGTGCCAGCAGTTTATCATACAGGGGGCGGACTGAAGCTTTCTTT,CASSLSYRGRTEAFF,.,TRBV27,TRBD1,TRBJ1-1
TGTGCCAGCAGCTTAGAGGGGGCCCGGAATGGCAATCAGCCCCAGCATTTT,CASSLEGARNGNQPQHF,once,TRBV7-8,TRBD1,TRBJ1-5
TGTGCCAGCAGGGGGCTCATAGGGACCCAGTACTTC,CASRGLIGTQYF,.,TRBV2,.,TRBJ2-5
TGTGCCAGCAGCCCCCGGACAGGGAAGACTGAAGCTTTCTTT,CASSPRTGKTEAFF,.,TRBV9,TRBD1,TRBJ1-1
TGTGCCATCAGTGAGTTTGGCAGGGGGCAAGAGACCCAGTACTTC,CAISEFGRGQETQYF,.,TRBV10-3,TRBD1,TRBJ2-5
TGTGCCAGCAGCTTAGGACAGGGGGGGTATCAGCCCCAGCATTTT,CASSLGQGGYQPQHF,once,TRBV7-9,TRBD1,TRBJ1-5
TGTGCCAGCAGTGAGAGCTCCTACAATGAGCAGTTCTTC,CASSESSYNEQFF,.,TRBV6-6,.,TRBJ2-1